Presented here are 14 T cell receptor beta chains from one specimen sequenced in a study of low-dose radiotherapy and immunotherapy resistance in tumors. Alpha- and beta-chain coverage of first-strand cDNA came from TRAV- and TRBV-specific primers. It was with a constant-region primer and a V-primer adapter that TCRs were amplified over approximately 20 PCR cycles. Each CDR3 protein is one row after TCRdb ran MiXCR on the reads. The sample yields over 9,500 distinct CDR3 sequences, about half seen once. Receptors were obtained from a human donor with advanced metastatic prostate, ovarian, gallbladder or colorectal cancer (not recorded which). This table probably holds off-target reads from a library built for another chain.

The chain is built from TRBV28 and TRBJ1-2, with 9 bases fitting TRBD1. The CDR3 runs to 15 residues. The ends lost 3 bases at V and 1 base at J; junction bases unmatched: 3. Germline V CDR1 and CDR2: MDHEN, SYDVKM. The CDR3 nucleotides are TGTGCCAGCAGTTTCGGGACAGGGCATAACTATGGCTACACCTTC. Protein: CASSFGTGHNYGYTF.

J is TRBJ1-3 and V is TRBV10-3; D uncertain. CDR3 size: 17 residues. Germline CDR1 is ENHRY and CDR2 is SYGVKD. V was pared by 2 bases and J by 2 bases, with 16 bases between. DNA of the CDR3: TGTGCCATCAGTGAGCATGGACCCGACCCCGCTGGAAACACCATATATTTT. This sequence encodes CAISEHGPDPAGNTIYF.

This clonotype has more than one count but fewer than ten. The chain carries TRBV6-5 and TRBJ2-3; D may be TRBD1 or TRBD2 (7 bases each). Germline CDR1 and CDR2: MNHEY and SVGAGI. With 8 bases removed from V and 5 bases from J, the gap between germline ends came to 14 bases. This CDR3 is 13 amino acids long. The CDR3 nucleotides read TGTGCCAGCCTCAGGGGGAGGGGAGATACGCAGTATTTT. Protein: CASLRGRGDTQYF.

The genes are TRBV12-3 or TRBV12-4 and TRBJ2-3; TRBD1 might be the D (6 bases). The CDR3 extends over 13 amino acids. V shed 1 base and J shed 5 bases, with 7 bases lying between them. This chain's CDR3 is CASSLGGQDTQYF. The CDR3 DNA follows: TGTGCCAGCAGTTTAGGGGGGCAAGATACGCAGTATTTT.

CDR3 region: CASKGQGDTEAFF. In DNA form, the CDR3 reads TGTGCCAGCAAGGGACAGGGTGACACTGAAGCTTTCTTT. The chain links TRBV2 to TRBJ1-1, with 9 bases aligning to TRBD1. The J segment lost 3 bases and the V segment lost 7 bases, leaving 3 bases of the junction unmatched. CDR1 is SNHLY and CDR2 is FYNNEI in the germline V gene. This CDR3 is 13 amino acids long.

The genes are TRBV2 and TRBJ1-6, with unresolved D. The CDR3 consists of 15 residues. Trimming cost V 8 bases and J 7 bases, with 18 bases left between them. The germline CDR1 and CDR2 sequences are SNHLY and FYNNEI. The CDR3 DNA sequence: TGTGCCAGCGGGGTGGACGGCGGGAGGAATTCACCCCTCCACTTT. This encodes CASGVDGGRNSPLHF. The variable domain in full, with the rest retrieved from reference TRBV2 and TRBJ1-6, is EPEVTQTPSHQVTQMGQEVILRCVPISNHLYFYWYRQILGQKVEFLVSFYNNEISEKSEIFDDQFSVERPDGSNFTLKIRSTKLEDSAMYFCASGVDGGRNSPLHFGNGTRLTVT.

The chain links TRBV7-2 to TRBJ1-1; D perhaps matches TRBD1 (6 bases). There are 14 residues in the CDR3. The V gene's germline CDR1 is SGHTA and CDR2 FQGNSA. V was trimmed by 5 bases and J by 0 bases, leaving 10 bases between them. The CDR3 spells CASSPDSMNTEAFF. The CDR3 DNA sequence: TGTGCCAGCAGCCCGGACAGTATGAACACTGAAGCTTTCTTT.

The sample holds a few counts of this clonotype. This chain links TRBV19 with TRBJ2-2; 10 bases align to TRBD2. The CDR3 extends over 16 amino acids. The V segment lost 3 bases and the J segment 6 bases; nucleotides outside the gene matches: 7. CDR1 and CDR2 (germline): LNHDA, SQIVND (reference sequence). The CDR3, as DNA: TGTGCCAGTAGTATTGCTAGCGGGAGATTCGCCGGGGAGCTGTTTTTT. Translation: CASSIASGRFAGELFF.

This clonotype was counted only a few times. This chain connects TRBV10-3 to TRBJ2-7; TRBD1 is a possible D gene (5 bases). Between the trimmed V and J ends, which lost 7 bases and 4 bases, there was a span of 14 bases. Germline V gene lookup returns CDR1 ENHRY and CDR2 SYGVKD. The CDR3 length is 13 residues. The CDR3 reads CAITPADMYEQYF. For the CDR3, the DNA is TGTGCCATCACCCCCGCGGACATGTACGAGCAGTACTTC.

The chain combines TRBV2 with TRBJ1-2; TRBD1 agrees at 7 bases. Losses at the gene ends were 3 bases for V and 10 bases for J; bases not matched to a gene: 8. The germline V gene encodes CDR1 SNHLY and CDR2 FYNNEI. CDR3 length equals 13 residues. The CDR3 region is CASSDPGQTVYTF. CDR3 bases: TGTGCCAGCAGTGATCCGGGACAGACCGTCTACACCTTC.

V is TRBV28 and J is TRBJ2-1; D possibly corresponds to TRBD1 (6 bases). V was pared by 10 bases and J by 1 base, with 17 bases between. Germline CDR1 and CDR2: MDHEN and SYDVKM. This CDR3 is 15 amino acids long. This CDR3 is CAIDTGRGSYNEQFF. CDR3 coding DNA: TGTGCCATCGACACGGGCAGGGGATCCTACAATGAGCAGTTCTTC.

The V and J genes are TRBV7-8 and TRBJ2-1; D is unclear. The CDR3 consists of 14 residues. CDR1 is SGHVS, CDR2 FQNEAQ, per germline. Trimming removed 7 bases at V and 0 bases at J, with 10 bases between. The CDR3 here is CASKTRSSYNEQFF. Written as DNA, the CDR3 is TGTGCCAGCAAGACACGGAGCTCCTACAATGAGCAGTTCTTC. The variable domain in full, completed from reference TRBV7-8 and TRBJ2-1, reads GAGVSQSPRYKVAKRGQDVALRCDPISGHVSLFWYQQALGQGPEFLTYFQNEAQLDKSGLPSDRFFAERPEGSVSTLKIQRTQQEDSAVYLCASKTRSSYNEQFFGPGTRLTVL.

The chain employs TRBV29-1 and TRBJ2-7; D gene uncertain. Trimming took 2 bases from V and 1 from J, leaving 3 bases between them. Germline CDR1 is SQVTM and CDR2 is ANQGSEA. The CDR3 length is 11 residues. The CDR3 nucleotides are TGCAGCGTTGAACATTCCTACGAGCAGTACTTC. Protein sequence: CSVEHSYEQYF.

CDR3 DNA: TGTGCCAGCAGTTACTCGGGCTCCAGCACAGATACGCAGTATTTT. Residues: CASSYSGSSTDTQYF. The chain combines TRBV6-5 with TRBJ2-3; D call uncertain. V lost 0 bases to trimming and J lost 0 bases, with 7 bases between them. The CDR3 spans 15 residues. The germline V gene encodes CDR1 MNHEY and CDR2 SVGAGI.